This TCR beta chain is from a study of cytomegalovirus exposure and HLA in healthy donors. PCR employed 60 Vbeta and 13 Jbeta primers. Data came from immunoSEQ multiplex PCR; TCRdb stores just in-frame clones and leaves some out. The repertoire holds under 200,000 clones, with about 85% as singletons. The CDR3 extends over 18 amino acids. The V gene lost 1 base and the J gene lost 5 bases, with 23 bases spanning the gap. CDR1 is SQVTM and CDR2 is ANQGSEA in the germline V gene. This sequence originates from a male donor in good health and CMV-seropositive. Sequencing input: PBMCs. V gene TRBV29-1 combines with J gene TRBJ2-2; tentatively, D is TRBD2 (5 bases). As DNA, the CDR3 is TGCAGCGTTGAAGCCCCGTCTAGAGGGTATGAAAAGACCGGGGAGCTGTTTTTT. Residues: CSVEAPSRGYEKTGELFF.